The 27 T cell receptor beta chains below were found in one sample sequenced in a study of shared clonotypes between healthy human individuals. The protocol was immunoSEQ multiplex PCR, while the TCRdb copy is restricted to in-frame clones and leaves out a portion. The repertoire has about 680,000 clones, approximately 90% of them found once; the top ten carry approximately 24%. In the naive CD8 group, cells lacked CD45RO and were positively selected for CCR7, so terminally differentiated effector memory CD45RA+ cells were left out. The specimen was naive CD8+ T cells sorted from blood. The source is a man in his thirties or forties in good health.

CDR3 in amino acids: CASSPSGTSGYGTYEQYF. The CDR3 nucleotides are TGTGCCAGCAGCCCGAGCGGGACTAGCGGGTACGGAACCTACGAGCAGTACTTC. The V and J genes are TRBV27 and TRBJ2-7, with 12 bases fitting TRBD2. The J segment lost 2 bases and the V segment lost 6 bases, leaving 14 bases of the junction unmatched. The V gene's germline CDR1 is MNHEY and CDR2 SMNVEV (reference sequence). The CDR3 covers 18 residues.

This chain's CDR3 is CASSPPNGVGAFF. The CDR3 nucleotides read TGTGCCAGCAGTCCCCCCAATGGGGTGGGAGCTTTCTTT. V gene TRBV28 combines with J gene TRBJ1-1; unclear D gene. Trimming cost V 5 bases and J 10 bases, with 17 bases left between them. This CDR3 region has 13 residues. Germline CDR1 reads MDHEN; CDR2 reads SYDVKM. The full variable domain, completed using reference TRBV28 and TRBJ1-1, is DVKVTQSSRYLVKRTGEKVFLECVQDMDHENMFWYRQDPGLGLRLIYFSYDVKMKEKGDIPEGYSVSREKKERFSLILESASTNQTSMYLCASSPPNGVGAFFGQGTRLTVV.

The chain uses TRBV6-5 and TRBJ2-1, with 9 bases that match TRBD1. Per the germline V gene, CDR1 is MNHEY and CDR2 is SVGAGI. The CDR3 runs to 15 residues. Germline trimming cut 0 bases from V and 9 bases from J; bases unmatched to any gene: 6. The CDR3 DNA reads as TGTGCCAGCAGTTACTCCGGGACAGGGATCACTGAGCAGTTCTTC. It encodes CASSYSGTGITEQFF.

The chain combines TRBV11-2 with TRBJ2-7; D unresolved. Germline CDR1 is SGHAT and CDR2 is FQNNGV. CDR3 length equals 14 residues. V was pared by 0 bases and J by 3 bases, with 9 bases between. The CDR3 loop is CASSLDIGNYEQYF. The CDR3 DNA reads TGTGCCAGCAGCTTAGATATAGGGAACTACGAGCAGTACTTC.

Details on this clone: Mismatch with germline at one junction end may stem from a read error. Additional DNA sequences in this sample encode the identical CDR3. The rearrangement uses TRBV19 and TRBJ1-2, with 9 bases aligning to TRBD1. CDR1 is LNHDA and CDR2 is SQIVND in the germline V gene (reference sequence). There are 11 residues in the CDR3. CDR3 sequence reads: CASSTGQGYSF. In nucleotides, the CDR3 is TGTGCCAGTAGTACTGGACAGGGGTATTCCTTC.

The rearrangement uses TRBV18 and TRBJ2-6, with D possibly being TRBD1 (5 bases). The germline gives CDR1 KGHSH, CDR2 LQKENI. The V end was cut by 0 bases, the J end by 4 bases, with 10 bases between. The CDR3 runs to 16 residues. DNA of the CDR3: TGTGCCAGCTCACCACCAAGGGGTATGGGGGCCAACGTCCTGACTTTC. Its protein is CASSPPRGMGANVLTF.

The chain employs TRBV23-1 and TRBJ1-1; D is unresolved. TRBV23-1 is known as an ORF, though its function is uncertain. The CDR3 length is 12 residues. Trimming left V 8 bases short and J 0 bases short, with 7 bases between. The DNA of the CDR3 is TGCGCCAGCGTAATAATGAACACTGAAGCTTTCTTT. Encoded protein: CASVIMNTEAFF.

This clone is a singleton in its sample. CDR3 sequence reads: CASSEWGPYEQYF. CDR3 DNA: TGTGCCAGCAGTGAATGGGGGCCGTACGAGCAGTACTTC. The chain couples TRBV6-1 to TRBJ2-7, with D maybe TRBD1 (6 bases). The CDR3 length is 13 residues. Per germline, CDR1 MNHNS and CDR2 SASEGT. V gave up 2 bases and J gave up 4 bases, with 9 bases separating them.

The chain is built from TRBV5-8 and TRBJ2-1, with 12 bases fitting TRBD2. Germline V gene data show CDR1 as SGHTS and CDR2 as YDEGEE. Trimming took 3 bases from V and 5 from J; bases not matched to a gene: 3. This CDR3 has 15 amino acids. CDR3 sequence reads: CASSSGLAGNNEQFF. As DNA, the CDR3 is TGTGCCAGCAGCTCCGGACTAGCGGGAAACAATGAGCAGTTCTTC.

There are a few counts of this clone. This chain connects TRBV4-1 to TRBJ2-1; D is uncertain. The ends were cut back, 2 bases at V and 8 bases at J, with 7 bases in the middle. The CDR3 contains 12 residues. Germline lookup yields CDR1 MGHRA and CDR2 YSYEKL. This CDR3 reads CASSQKGDEQFF. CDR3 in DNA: TGCGCCAGCAGCCAAAAGGGCGATGAGCAGTTCTTC.

Written as DNA, the CDR3 is TGTGCCAGCAGCCTCAGGACAGCCTACGAGCAGTACTTC. Its protein is CASSLRTAYEQYF. The chain combines TRBV6-4 with TRBJ2-7, with a tentative D call TRBD1 (6 bases). The CDR3 totals 13 residues. The V end lost 6 bases, the J end lost 2 bases, and 11 bases lay between the germline ends. Per germline, CDR1 MRHNA and CDR2 SNTAGT.

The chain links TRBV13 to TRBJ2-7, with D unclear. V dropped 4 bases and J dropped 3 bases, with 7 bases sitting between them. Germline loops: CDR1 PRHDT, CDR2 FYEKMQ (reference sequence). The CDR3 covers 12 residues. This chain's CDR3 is CASSSTNYEQYF. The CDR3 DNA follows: TGTGCCAGCAGCTCTACTAACTACGAGCAGTACTTC.

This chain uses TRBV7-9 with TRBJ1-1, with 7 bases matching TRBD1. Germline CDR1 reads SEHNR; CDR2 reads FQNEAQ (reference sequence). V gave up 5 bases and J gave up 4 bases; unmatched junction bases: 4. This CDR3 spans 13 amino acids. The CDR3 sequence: CASSPDRVTEAFF. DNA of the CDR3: TGTGCCAGCAGCCCAGACAGGGTCACTGAAGCTTTCTTT.

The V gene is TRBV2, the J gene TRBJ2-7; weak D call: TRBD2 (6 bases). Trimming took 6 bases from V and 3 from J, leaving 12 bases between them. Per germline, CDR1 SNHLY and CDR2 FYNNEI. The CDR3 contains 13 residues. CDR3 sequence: CASRPGTHYEQYF. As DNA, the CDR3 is TGTGCCAGCAGGCCCGGGACTCACTACGAGCAGTACTTC.

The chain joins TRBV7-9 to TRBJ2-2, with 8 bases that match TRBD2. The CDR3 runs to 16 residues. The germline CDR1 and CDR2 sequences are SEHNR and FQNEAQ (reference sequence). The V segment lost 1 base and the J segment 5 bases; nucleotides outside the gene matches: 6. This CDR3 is CASSLELAARTGELFF. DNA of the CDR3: TGTGCCAGCAGCTTAGAACTAGCGGCTAGGACCGGGGAGCTGTTTTTT.

This chain's CDR3 is CASSLQQGKNIQYF. As DNA, the CDR3 is TGTGCCAGCAGTTTACAACAGGGCAAAAACATTCAGTACTTC. This sequence joins TRBV27 and TRBJ2-4, with a possible D match to TRBD1 (6 bases). The CDR3 loop spans 14 amino acids. V was pared by 2 bases and J by 3 bases, with 8 bases between. The germline CDR1 and CDR2 sequences are MNHEY and SMNVEV (reference sequence).

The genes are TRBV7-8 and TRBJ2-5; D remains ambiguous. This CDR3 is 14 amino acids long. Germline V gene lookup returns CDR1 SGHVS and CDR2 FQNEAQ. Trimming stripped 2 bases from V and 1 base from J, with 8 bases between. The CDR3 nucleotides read TGTGCCAGCAGCTTAACTGGGATCCAAGAGACCCAGTACTTC. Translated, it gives CASSLTGIQETQYF. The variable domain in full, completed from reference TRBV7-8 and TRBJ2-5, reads GAGVSQSPRYKVAKRGQDVALRCDPISGHVSLFWYQQALGQGPEFLTYFQNEAQLDKSGLPSDRFFAERPEGSVSTLKIQRTQQEDSAVYLCASSLTGIQETQYFGPGTRLLVL.

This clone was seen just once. CDR3 loop: CASSSRTSGHEQYF. The CDR3 DNA is TGTGCCAGCAGCTCAAGGACTAGCGGCCACGAGCAGTACTTC. The chain joins TRBV5-5 to TRBJ2-7; 10 nucleotides agree with TRBD2. V lost 3 bases and J lost 5; bases outside the gene matches: 5. This CDR3 region has 14 residues. Germline V CDR1 and CDR2: SGHKS, YYEKEE (reference sequence).

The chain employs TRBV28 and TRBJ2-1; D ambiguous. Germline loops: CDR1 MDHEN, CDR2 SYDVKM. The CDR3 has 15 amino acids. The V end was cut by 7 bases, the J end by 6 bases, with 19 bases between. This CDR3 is CASKVFPGSPNEQFF. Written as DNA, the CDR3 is TGTGCCAGCAAAGTATTCCCAGGTTCCCCCAATGAGCAGTTCTTC.

Written as DNA, the CDR3 is TGTGCCAGCAGTGGATGGCAGGGGAAACGCTCTGGAAACACCATATATTTT. Translated, it gives CASSGWQGKRSGNTIYF. V and J are TRBV6-4 and TRBJ1-3, with D possibly being TRBD1 (6 bases). V lost 4 bases and J lost 0, with 16 bases in between. CDR3 length: 17 amino acids. Germline assignment: CDR1 MRHNA and CDR2 SNTAGT.

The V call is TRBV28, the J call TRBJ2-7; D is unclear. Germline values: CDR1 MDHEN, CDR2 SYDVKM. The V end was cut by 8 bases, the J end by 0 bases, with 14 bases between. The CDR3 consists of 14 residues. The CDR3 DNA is TGTGCCAGCTCTGGGTCCCACAGCTCCTACGAGCAGTACTTC. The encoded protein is CASSGSHSSYEQYF.

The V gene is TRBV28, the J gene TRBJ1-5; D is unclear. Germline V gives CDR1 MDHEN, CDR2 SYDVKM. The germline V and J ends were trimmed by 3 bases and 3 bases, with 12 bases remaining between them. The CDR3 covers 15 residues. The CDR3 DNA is TGTGCCAGCAGTTTTCCCGGGCAGTACAATCAGCCCCAGCATTTT. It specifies CASSFPGQYNQPQHF.

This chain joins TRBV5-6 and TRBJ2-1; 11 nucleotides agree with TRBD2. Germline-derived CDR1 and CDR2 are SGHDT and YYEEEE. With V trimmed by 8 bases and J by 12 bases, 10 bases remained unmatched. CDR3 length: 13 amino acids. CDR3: CASLAGGVLGQFF. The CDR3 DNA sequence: TGTGCCAGTCTAGCGGGAGGTGTATTAGGGCAGTTCTTC. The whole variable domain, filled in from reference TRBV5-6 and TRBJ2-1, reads DAGVTQSPTHLIKTRGQQVTLRCSPKSGHDTVSWYQQALGQGPQFIFQYYEEEERQRGNFPDRFSGHQFPNYSSELNVNALLLGDSALYLCASLAGGVLGQFFGPGTRLTVL.

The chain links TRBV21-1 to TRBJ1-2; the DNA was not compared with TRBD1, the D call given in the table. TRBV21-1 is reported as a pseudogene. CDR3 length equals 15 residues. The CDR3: CASSKGPGQGNGYTF. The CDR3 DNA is TGTGCCAGCAGCAAAGGACCGGGACAGGGGAATGGCTACACCTTC.

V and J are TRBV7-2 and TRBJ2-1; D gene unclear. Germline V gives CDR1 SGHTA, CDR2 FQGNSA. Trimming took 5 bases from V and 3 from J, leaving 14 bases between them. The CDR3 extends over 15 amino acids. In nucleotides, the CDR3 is TGTGCCAGCAGCGGGGTAGGGCGGTTCTACAATGAGCAGTTCTTC. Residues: CASSGVGRFYNEQFF. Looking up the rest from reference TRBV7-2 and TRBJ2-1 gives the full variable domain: GAGVSQSPSNKVTEKGKDVELRCDPISGHTALYWYRQSLGQGLEFLIYFQGNSAPDKSGLPSDRFSAERTGGSVSTLTIQRTQQEDSAVYLCASSGVGRFYNEQFFGPGTRLTVL.

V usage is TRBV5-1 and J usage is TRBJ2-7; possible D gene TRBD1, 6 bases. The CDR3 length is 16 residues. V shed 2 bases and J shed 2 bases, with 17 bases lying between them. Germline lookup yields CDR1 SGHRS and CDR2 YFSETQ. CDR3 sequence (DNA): TGCGCCAGCAGCTTTGTCGATACAGGGTTAACCTACGAGCAGTACTTC. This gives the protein CASSFVDTGLTYEQYF. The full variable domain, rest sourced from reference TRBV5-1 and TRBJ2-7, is KAGVTQTPRYLIKTRGQQVTLSCSPISGHRSVSWYQQTPGQGLQFLFEYFSETQRNKGNFPGRFSGRQFSNSRSEMNVSTLELGDSALYLCASSFVDTGLTYEQYFGPGTRLTVT.

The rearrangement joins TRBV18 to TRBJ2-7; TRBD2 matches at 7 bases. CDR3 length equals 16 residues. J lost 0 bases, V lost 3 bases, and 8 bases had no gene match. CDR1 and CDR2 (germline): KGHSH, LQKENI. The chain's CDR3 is CASSPDSGSSSYEQYF. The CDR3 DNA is TGTGCCAGCTCACCTGATAGCGGGTCGAGCTCCTACGAGCAGTACTTC.